This T cell receptor beta chain came from a study of beta chain features in type 1 diabetes. Across the study: Sorted cell examination encompassed 85 million to 130 million cells across all samples.

Study results and caveats: Across all four CD4+ subsets, people with type 1 diabetes showed modestly shorter TCRB CDR3s.

The CDR3 loop spans 14 amino acids. With V trimmed by 5 bases and J by 7 bases, 10 bases remained unmatched. Germline V gene data show CDR1 as MNHNY and CDR2 as SVGAGI (reference sequence). To note about this clone: Its antigen is unknown.

TCRB transcripts that were expressed got sequenced, as all of the isolated RNA had been reverse transcribed. Samples of naive, central memory and regulatory T cells yielded a mean of approximately 3.7 million reads. Method: immunoSEQ multiplex PCR; TCRdb's copy keeps in-frame clones and lacks some. This table holds 50,000 to 65,000 clones, under 50% found once. This sequence was found in a man aged 25-45 years with type 1 diabetes. This sequence joins TRBV6-6 and TRBJ1-1, with 7 positions matching TRBD1. Sequencing was performed on Tregs from blood. The CDR3 loop is CASSRGQYSGEAFF. The CDR3 region has the DNA TGTGCCAGCAGTAGGGGACAGTATTCTGGTGAAGCTTTCTTT.